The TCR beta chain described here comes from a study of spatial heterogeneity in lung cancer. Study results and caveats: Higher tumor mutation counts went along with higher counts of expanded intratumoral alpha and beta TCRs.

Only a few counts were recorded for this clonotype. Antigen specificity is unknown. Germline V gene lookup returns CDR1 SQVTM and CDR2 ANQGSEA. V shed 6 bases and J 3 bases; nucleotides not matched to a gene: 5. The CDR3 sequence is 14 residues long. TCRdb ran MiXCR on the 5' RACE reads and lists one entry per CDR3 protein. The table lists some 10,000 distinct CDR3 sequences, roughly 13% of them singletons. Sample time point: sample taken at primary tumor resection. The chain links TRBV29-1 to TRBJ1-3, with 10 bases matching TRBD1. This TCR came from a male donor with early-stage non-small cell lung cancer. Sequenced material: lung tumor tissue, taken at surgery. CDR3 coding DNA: TGCAGCGTGGTAGACAGGGGGCTTGGAAACACCATATATTTT. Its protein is CSVVDRGLGNTIYF.